This T cell receptor beta chain was identified during a study of blood T cell repertoires in COVID-19. Produced via immunoSEQ multiplex PCR; TCRdb's table is partial and in-frame only. The table lists about 140,000 clones, around 81% of them singletons. The ends were cut back, 3 bases at V and 6 bases at J, with 15 bases in the middle. Per the germline V gene, CDR1 is SGHRS and CDR2 is YFSETQ. The CDR3 contains 14 residues. The TCR sequence derives from a woman aged 60 to 75 with acute or convalescent COVID-19. Material: peripheral blood. The J gene is TRBJ1-1, the V gene TRBV5-1; a weak D match, TRBD1 (5 bases). The DNA for the CDR3 is TGCGCCAGCAGCTCAGGAAGGGGAGGGGCTGAAGCTTTCTTT. Residues: CASSSGRGGAEAFF. Filled out from reference TRBV5-1 and TRBJ1-1, the complete variable domain reads KAGVTQTPRYLIKTRGQQVTLSCSPISGHRSVSWYQQTPGQGLQFLFEYFSETQRNKGNFPGRFSGRQFSNSRSEMNVSTLELGDSALYLCASSSGRGGAEAFFGQGTRLTVV.